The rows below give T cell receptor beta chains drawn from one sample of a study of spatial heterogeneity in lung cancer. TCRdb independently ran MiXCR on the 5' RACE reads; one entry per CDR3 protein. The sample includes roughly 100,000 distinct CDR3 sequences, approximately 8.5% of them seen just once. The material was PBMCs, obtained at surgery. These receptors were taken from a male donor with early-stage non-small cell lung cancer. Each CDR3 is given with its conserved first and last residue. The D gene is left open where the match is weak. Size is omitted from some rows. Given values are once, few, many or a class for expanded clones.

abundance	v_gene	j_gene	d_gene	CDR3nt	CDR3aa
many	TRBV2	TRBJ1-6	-	TGTGCCAGCAGGGGTGAGAATAATTCACCCCTCCACTTT	CASRGENNSPLHF
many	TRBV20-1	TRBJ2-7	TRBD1	TGCAGTGCTTCTTCCGGGACAGGGGGCTACGAGCAGTACTTC	CSASSGTGGYEQYF
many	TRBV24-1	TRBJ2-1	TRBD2	TGTGCCACCAGTGATCGGAGACTAGCCGATGAGCAGTTCTTC	CATSDRRLADEQFF
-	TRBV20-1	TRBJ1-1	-	TGCAGTGCTAGTTCCTCCAGGGTAGGAGGCACTGAAGCTTTCTTT	CSASSSRVGGTEAFF
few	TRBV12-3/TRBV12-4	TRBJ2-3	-	TGTGCCAGCAGTTTGTCCGGTAGCCCAGATACGCAGTATTTT	CASSLSGSPDTQYF
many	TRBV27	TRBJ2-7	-	TGTGCCAGCAGTTTAGGGGGCGGGTACGAGCAGTACTTC	CASSLGGGYEQYF
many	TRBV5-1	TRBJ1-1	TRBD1	TGCGCCAGCAGCTTGTCCGCGGGACAGGGGCCCGATGAAGCTTTCTTT	CASSLSAGQGPDEAFF
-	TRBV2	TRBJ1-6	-	TGTGCCAGCAGTGAATCTAAGAAGCGTTCACCCCTCCACTTT	CASSESKKRSPLHF
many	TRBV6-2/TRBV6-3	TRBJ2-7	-	TGTGCCAGCAGGCCTGGGACCCTCTACGAGCAGTACTTC	CASRPGTLYEQYF
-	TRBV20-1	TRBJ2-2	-	TGCAGTGCTAGTAAAAACGGGGTCAACACCGGGGAGCTGTTTTTT	CSASKNGVNTGELFF
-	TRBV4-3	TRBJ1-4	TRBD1	TGCGCCAGCAGCCAAGCATGGACAGGGATGAGTGAAAAACTGTTTTTT	CASSQAWTGMSEKLFF
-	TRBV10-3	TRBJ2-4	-	TGTGCCATCAGTGAGGGACAGCTAGCCAAAAACATTCAGTACTTC	CAISEGQLAKNIQYF
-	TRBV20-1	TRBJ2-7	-	TGCAGTGCCGCACCCCTTGACGCGTTCTCCTACGAGCAGTACTTC	CSAAPLDAFSYEQYF
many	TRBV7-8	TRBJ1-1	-	TGTGCCAGCAGCCCGGGCCACGTAAGGGCTTTCTTT	CASSPGHVRAFF
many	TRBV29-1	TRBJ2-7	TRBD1	TGCAGCGTCTACAGGGGGCCACCCTACGAGCAGTACTTC	CSVYRGPPYEQYF
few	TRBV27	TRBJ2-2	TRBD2	TGTGCCAGCACCACACCGGGACTAGCGCTCACCGGGGAGCTGTTTTTT	CASTTPGLALTGELFF
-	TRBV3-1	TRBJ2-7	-	TGTGCCAGCAGCCCCAGAAGTAACGAGCAGTACTTC	CASSPRSNEQYF
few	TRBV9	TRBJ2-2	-	TGTGCCAGCAGCTCCGAGATGGGGTTCACCGGGGAGCTGTTTTTT	CASSSEMGFTGELFF
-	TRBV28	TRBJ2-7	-	TGTGCCAGCAGAGGGACCTACGAGCAGTACTTC	CASRGTYEQYF
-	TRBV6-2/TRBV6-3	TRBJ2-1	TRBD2	TGTGCCAGCAGTTATAAGATAGCGGGCCCCAATGAGCAGTTCTTC	CASSYKIAGPNEQFF
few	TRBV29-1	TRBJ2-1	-	TGCAGCTTCGGGGGGCTAGGACCCTCCAATGAGCAGTTCTTC	CSFGGLGPSNEQFF
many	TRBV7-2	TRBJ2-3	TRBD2	TGTGCCAGCAGCTCCTGGACTAGCGGGGGGCACACAGATACGCAGTATTTT	CASSSWTSGGHTDTQYF
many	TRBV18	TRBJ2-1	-	TGTGCCAGCTCACCACCGCCTCGAAGGGAGCAGTTCTTC	CASSPPPRREQFF
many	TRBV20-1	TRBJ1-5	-	TGCAGTGCTAGAGATCGCGGATCCAATCAGCCCCAGCATTTT	CSARDRGSNQPQHF
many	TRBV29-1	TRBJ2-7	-	TGCAGCGTCTTGACAGGTTCCTACGAGCAGTACTTC	CSVLTGSYEQYF
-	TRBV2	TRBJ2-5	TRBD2	TGTGCCAGCAGTGAGCACGGACTAGCGGGAGTAGAGACCCAGTACTTC	CASSEHGLAGVETQYF
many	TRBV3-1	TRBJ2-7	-	TGTGCCAGCAGCCCCCCAGGGATGGGGTACGAGCAGTACTTC	CASSPPGMGYEQYF